The T cell receptor beta chain described here comes from a study of T cells in Graves' hyperthyroidism and ophthalmopathy. Overall study results and limits: Within blood appeared most thyroid clonotypes that had expanded above 0.001.

The CDR3 has 11 amino acids. Germline V gene data show CDR1 as MDHEN and CDR2 as SYDVKM. The V gene lost 7 bases and the J gene lost 14 bases, with 12 bases spanning the gap. Remarks on this clonotype: The antigen remains undetermined.

Around 10 ml fresh peripheral blood yielded the PBMCs. TCR beta CDR3 region amplification was performed from RNA transcripts. A first-round RT-PCR of the TCR CDR3 used the HTBI primer set. TCRdb used MiXCR to reprocess the multiplex PCR reads, holding one entry per CDR3 protein. Of approximately 630,000 distinct CDR3 sequences in the sample, 15% to 20% are singletons; the top ten hold approximately 3.9%. The sequencing input was blood. V gene TRBV28 combines with J gene TRBJ1-6; D unclear. This clonotype was obtained from a woman aged 25 to 39 with Graves' hyperthyroidism. The CDR3 region has the DNA TGTGCCAGCACTCCGGGGATCACCCTCCACTTT. Its translation is CASTPGITLHF. The variable domain in full, completed from reference TRBV28 and TRBJ1-6, reads DVKVTQSSRYLVKRTGEKVFLECVQDMDHENMFWYRQDPGLGLRLIYFSYDVKMKEKGDIPEGYSVSREKKERFSLILESASTNQTSMYLCASTPGITLHFGNGTRLTVT.